This T cell receptor (beta chain) was observed in a study of T-cell memory formation after mild COVID-19. The wider study: Each donor largely had its own TCR clusters. Findings of the study overall: Among clones peaking at day 37 in the second wave, SARS-CoV-2 specificity remained unconfirmed.

Employing constant-segment primers, 5'RACE generated TCR alpha and TCR beta cDNA libraries bearing sample barcodes and UMIs. TCRdb re-called the 5' RACE reads with MiXCR, one entry per CDR3 protein. Here the sample spans about 49,000 distinct CDR3 sequences, approximately 6.6% being singletons. The germline V gene has CDR1 LNHDA and CDR2 SQIVND (reference sequence). The CDR3 is 15 residues long. The V end was cut by 1 base, the J end by 1 base, with 11 bases between. Worth noting for this clonotype: Its antigen is undetermined.

The V gene is TRBV19, the J gene TRBJ2-7; TRBD2 is a possible D gene (6 bases). The receptor's source is a man younger than 30 who had mild COVID-19 (a few samples of this study predate the infection). Cell type and time point are not known. Sequencing input: PBMCs or a T cell subset sorted from them (not recorded which). CDR3 nucleotides: TGTGCCAGTAGTATAGTTCGGGGGACTTCCTACGAGCAGTACTTC. Amino acids: CASSIVRGTSYEQYF.